The source of this T cell receptor (beta chain) is a study of OX40 agonist ivuxolimab in advanced cancers. Study-level information: Clinicians treated patients with ivuxolimab, an agonistic anti-OX40 (CD134) antibody. Partial response was recorded in three patients: one hepatocellular carcinoma and two cutaneous melanoma cases.

This clone came up once. Its antigen is not identified. The table came from immunoSEQ multiplex PCR; TCRdb's copy has only in-frame clones and leaves some out. The data show about 69,000 clones, approximately 89% seen once. Study conclusions and caveats: The study found that CD8+ T cells averaged more expanded clones than CD4+.

The starting material was CD4+ or CD8+ T cells sorted from blood, obtained in a trial of the OX40 agonist ivuxolimab. This TCR came from an adult with an advanced solid tumor such as melanoma, head and neck, liver or kidney cancer.

The CDR3 bases are TGTGCCACCAGCAGAGATTTAAAAGCAGCGGACACCGGGGAGCTGTTTTTT. This sequence encodes CATSRDLKAADTGELFF. J is TRBJ2-2 and V is TRBV15, with D possibly being TRBD2 (5 bases). This CDR3 is 17 amino acids long. V lost 0 bases and J lost 3, with 14 bases in between. Looked up from germline, CDR1 is LNHNV and CDR2 is YYDKDF (reference sequence).